The next 8 T cell receptor beta chains were all read from a single sample in a study of PD-L1 blockade in urothelial cancer. Clones were read by immunoSEQ multiplex PCR, and TCRdb kept only the in-frame ones, dropping some. The sample records tens of thousands of clones, nearly 90% being singletons. The sample's time point: pretreatment peripheral blood. Here the sequenced sample was PBMCs, taken around atezolizumab (anti-PD-L1) treatment. The source is a man between 60 and 70 years old with urothelial cancer.

This clone has just one count. The V gene is TRBV6-5, the J gene TRBJ1-5, with a weak D call TRBD1 (5 bases). This CDR3 region has 14 residues. Per the germline V gene, CDR1 is MNHEY and CDR2 is SVGAGI. With 6 bases removed from V and 5 bases from J, the gap between germline ends came to 14 bases. CDR3 in DNA: TGTGCCAGCAGCCCCGGGGGGACCGATCAGCCCCAGCATTTT. The encoded protein is CASSPGGTDQPQHF.

CDR3: CASSLGPPGDQETQYF. The CDR3 DNA sequence: TGTGCCAGCAGCTTGGGGCCCCCCGGGGACCAAGAGACCCAGTACTTC. The rearrangement joins TRBV5-6 to TRBJ2-5, with D possibly being TRBD2 (5 bases). From germline, CDR1 is SGHDT and CDR2 YYEEEE. The CDR3 sequence is 16 residues long. The V and J ends lost 0 bases and 0 bases respectively, with 12 bases between them.

This chain uses TRBV5-1 with TRBJ2-3, with 7 bases aligning to TRBD2. This CDR3 comprises 16 residues. Per the germline V gene, CDR1 is SGHRS and CDR2 is YFSETQ. The ends lost 0 bases at V and 1 base at J; junction bases unmatched: 5. The chain's CDR3 is CASSLAGSGGTDTQYF. CDR3 sequence (DNA): TGCGCCAGCAGCTTGGCAGGGAGCGGGGGCACAGATACGCAGTATTTT. The whole variable domain, filled in from reference TRBV5-1 and TRBJ2-3, reads KAGVTQTPRYLIKTRGQQVTLSCSPISGHRSVSWYQQTPGQGLQFLFEYFSETQRNKGNFPGRFSGRQFSNSRSEMNVSTLELGDSALYLCASSLAGSGGTDTQYFGPGTRLTVL.

This clone has just one count. V usage is TRBV21-1 and J usage is TRBJ2-1; the DNA was not compared with TRBD2, the D call given in the table. TRBV21-1 is a known pseudogene. CDR3 length: 16 amino acids. The CDR3 sequence is CASTHGGGLADNEQFF. The CDR3 coding sequence is TGTGCCAGCACCCACGGCGGGGGACTAGCGGACAATGAGCAGTTCTTC.

As for this clone: The identical CDR3 is also encoded by other nucleotide sequences in the sample. The chain couples TRBV7-3 to TRBJ2-2; TRBD2 matches 7 bases. CDR3 length equals 15 residues. The junction had 4 bases not matched to a gene; V was cut back by 5 bases and J by 1 base. In germline, CDR1 is SGHTA, CDR2 FQGTGA. The CDR3 loop reads CASSPPGGNTGELFF. DNA of the CDR3: TGTGCCAGCAGCCCTCCGGGAGGGAACACCGGGGAGCTGTTTTTT.

The rearrangement links TRBV6-5 to TRBJ2-7, with D possibly matching TRBD1 (5 bases). The CDR3 totals 14 residues. Trimming pared 7 bases from V and 3 bases from J, leaving 16 bases between. Germline assignment: CDR1 MNHEY and CDR2 SVGAGI. CDR3 amino acids: CASKRGPNNYEQYF. The DNA for the CDR3 is TGTGCCAGCAAAAGGGGCCCAAATAACTACGAGCAGTACTTC.

Only a few counts were recorded for this clone. This sequence joins TRBV5-1 and TRBJ2-1, with 12 nucleotides matching TRBD2. The germline CDR1 and CDR2 sequences are SGHRS and YFSETQ. J lost 4 bases, V lost 7 bases, and 6 bases had no gene match. This CDR3 comprises 15 residues. CDR3 region: CASSRTSGEYNEQFF. The CDR3 DNA sequence: TGCGCCAGCTCGCGGACTAGCGGGGAGTACAATGAGCAGTTCTTC. Variable domain in full (rest from reference TRBV5-1 and TRBJ2-1): KAGVTQTPRYLIKTRGQQVTLSCSPISGHRSVSWYQQTPGQGLQFLFEYFSETQRNKGNFPGRFSGRQFSNSRSEMNVSTLELGDSALYLCASSRTSGEYNEQFFGPGTRLTVL.

J is TRBJ1-2 and V is TRBV5-1, with D tentatively TRBD1 (6 bases). The germline CDR1 and CDR2 sequences are SGHRS and YFSETQ. The CDR3 runs 17 residues. The V end was cut by 4 bases, the J end by 4 bases, with 23 bases between. The CDR3 sequence is CASSPGGPGGLVYGYTF. CDR3 sequence (DNA): TGCGCCAGCAGCCCCGGCGGTCCGGGGGGGCTTGTCTATGGCTACACCTTC.